Each of the 19 T cell receptor beta chains below was sequenced from the same sample in a study of monozygotic twins with inflammatory bowel disease. TCRdb reworked the 5' RACE reads into one entry per CDR3 protein, no DNA. The sample features over 150,000 distinct CDR3 sequences, with roughly 2.4% in its top ten. Sequences were obtained from blood. These receptors all stem from a human donor with ulcerative colitis or Crohn's disease, or a healthy co-twin of an affected twin (not recorded which).

The chain couples TRBV11-2 to TRBJ2-4. The CDR3 has 13 amino acids. Germline loops: CDR1 SGHAT, CDR2 FQNNGV. This CDR3 is CASSPSSHAIQYF. Variable domain in full (rest from reference TRBV11-2 and TRBJ2-4): EAGVAQSPRYKIIEKRQSVAFWCNPISGHATLYWYQQILGQGPKLLIQFQNNGVVDDSQLPKDRFSAERLKGVDSTLKIQPAKLEDSAVYLCASSPSSHAIQYFGAGTRLSVL.

Here the CDR3 reads CSVEDGTETQYF. The chain uses TRBV29-1 and TRBJ2-5; TCRdb reports TRBD1, a call that lacks DNA to check it against. This CDR3 is built from 12 residues. Germline V CDR1 and CDR2: SQVTM, ANQGSEA.

This chain links TRBV5-1 with TRBJ2-1; the TRBD1 assignment by TCRdb is unverifiable without DNA. Germline V gene lookup returns CDR1 SGHRS and CDR2 YFSETQ. The CDR3 is made up of 16 amino acids. CDR3 sequence: CASTSSGIPASDEQFF. The variable domain in full, with the rest retrieved from reference TRBV5-1 and TRBJ2-1, is KAGVTQTPRYLIKTRGQQVTLSCSPISGHRSVSWYQQTPGQGLQFLFEYFSETQRNKGNFPGRFSGRQFSNSRSEMNVSTLELGDSALYLCASTSSGIPASDEQFFGPGTRLTVL.

CDR3: CASSNRQGGYGELFF. This chain connects TRBV7-9 to TRBJ2-2; the D call from TCRdb, TRBD1, cannot be confirmed without DNA. The germline gives CDR1 SEHNR, CDR2 FQNEAQ (reference sequence). The length of the CDR3 is 15 residues.

The CDR3 sequence is CASSLLDGAGGHEQYF. This sequence joins TRBV27 and TRBJ2-7; TCRdb's D gene call, TRBD2, goes unchecked for lack of DNA. The CDR3 extends over 16 amino acids. Germline V gene sequence: CDR1 MNHEY, CDR2 SMNVEV (reference sequence).

The chain links TRBV6-2 or TRBV6-3 to TRBJ2-2; TCRdb calls TRBD1, which cannot be checked without DNA. The germline CDR1 and CDR2 sequences are MNHEY and SVGEGT. The CDR3 is made up of 17 amino acids. CDR3 protein: CASSYEFDRANTGELFF.

The V call is TRBV2, the J call TRBJ2-1; the D call from TCRdb, TRBD1, cannot be confirmed without DNA. The germline gives CDR1 SNHLY, CDR2 FYNNEI. This CDR3 has 16 amino acids. CDR3 loop: CASSEAERGPYNEQFF.

The chain carries TRBV5-1 and TRBJ1-1; TCRdb gives TRBD1 as the D gene, but with no DNA this cannot be confirmed. The CDR3 consists of 13 residues. Germline V gene sequence: CDR1 SGHRS, CDR2 YFSETQ. The CDR3 is CASVDRVNTEAFF.

The V call is TRBV20-1, the J call TRBJ2-7; the D call of TRBD2 rests on TCRdb alone, since no DNA is present to check it. Germline V gives CDR1 DFQATT, CDR2 SNEGSKA (reference sequence). The CDR3 is 16 amino acids. The CDR3 sequence: CSARESSGGWSYEQYF.

CDR3 residues: CASSLWTGGYTF. The V call is TRBV28, the J call TRBJ1-2. Per germline, CDR1 MDHEN and CDR2 SYDVKM. This CDR3 is 12 amino acids long.

The J gene is TRBJ1-6, the V gene TRBV7-2. CDR1 is SGHTA and CDR2 is FQGNSA in the germline V gene. The CDR3 is 12 residues long. The CDR3 sequence: CASRTYNSPLHF.

The chain recombines TRBV12-3 or TRBV12-4 with TRBJ1-5. The CDR3 has 16 amino acids. The CDR3 here is CASSLFGLGGNQPQHF.

This CDR3 reads CASSQIDTQYF. The chain uses TRBV14 and TRBJ2-3. This CDR3 contains 11 residues. Germline V gene data show CDR1 as SGHDN and CDR2 as FVKESK.

The chain joins TRBV10-3 to TRBJ1-6. Germline V CDR1 and CDR2: ENHRY, SYGVKD. The CDR3 covers 15 residues. The CDR3 loop reads CAISESIDRSSPLHF.

V is TRBV4-2 and J is TRBJ2-3; TCRdb proposes TRBD1, but this gene call is untestable without DNA. Looked up from germline, CDR1 is LGHNA and CDR2 is YNFKEQ. The CDR3 is 17 residues long. CDR3 loop: CASSQDETGDRTDTQYF.

The chain uses TRBV5-1 and TRBJ2-1; TCRdb names TRBD2, which stays unverified in the absence of DNA. CDR3 length: 15 residues. Germline CDR1 reads SGHRS; CDR2 reads YFSETQ. The chain's CDR3 is CASSFGAGGLNEQFF.

The chain has TRBV27 and TRBJ1-1; no DNA is available, so the TRBD1 call from TCRdb remains unchecked. The CDR3 runs 22 residues. Germline V gives CDR1 MNHEY, CDR2 SMNVEV (reference sequence). The CDR3 sequence: CASSFSVEKTSSAGARKTEAFF.

The chain combines TRBV6-1 with TRBJ1-6; TCRdb returns TRBD1, unconfirmable since there is no DNA. Germline V CDR1 and CDR2: MNHNS, SASEGT. The CDR3 loop spans 14 amino acids. CDR3 amino acids: CASSRDGNNSPLHF.

The CDR3 region is CASSIRDEQFF. The gene calls are TRBV7-8 and TRBJ2-1; no DNA is available, so the TRBD1 call from TCRdb remains unchecked. The germline gives CDR1 SGHVS, CDR2 FQNEAQ. This CDR3 contains 11 residues.